The TCR beta chain described here comes from a study of post-analysis software for immune sequencing data. Study in general: Multiple sclerosis in the patients followed relapsing-remitting, secondary progressive and progressive-relapsing courses. Findings and limits, study-wide: Normalized Chao1 diversity was significantly reduced in patients versus controls. Patients showed TRBV5-6, TRBV5-1 and TRBV20-1 among a few TRBV segments more frequent than in controls. F measure grouped same-batch samples tightly together.

Unique molecular identifiers were carried by the TCR beta cDNA libraries. Once roughly 1 to 10 million T cells were used, 400,000 to 550,000 cDNA molecules resulted. One entry per CDR3 protein results from TCRdb running MiXCR on the PCR reads. Among fewer than 850,000 distinct CDR3 sequences listed, roughly 46% were seen once. Notes on this clonotype: Its specificity is not known.

CDR1 is SGHRS and CDR2 is YFSETQ in the germline V gene. The ends were cut back, 1 base at V and 8 bases at J, with 18 bases in the middle. This CDR3 has 15 amino acids. The chain recombines TRBV5-1 with TRBJ1-2; possibly TRBD1 for D (5 bases). The receptor's source is a girl between 10 and 17 years old with multiple sclerosis. The source material was blood. CDR3 protein: CASSLSFGQGHGYTF. The CDR3 coding sequence is TGCGCCAGCAGCTTGAGTTTCGGGCAGGGTCACGGCTACACCTTC.